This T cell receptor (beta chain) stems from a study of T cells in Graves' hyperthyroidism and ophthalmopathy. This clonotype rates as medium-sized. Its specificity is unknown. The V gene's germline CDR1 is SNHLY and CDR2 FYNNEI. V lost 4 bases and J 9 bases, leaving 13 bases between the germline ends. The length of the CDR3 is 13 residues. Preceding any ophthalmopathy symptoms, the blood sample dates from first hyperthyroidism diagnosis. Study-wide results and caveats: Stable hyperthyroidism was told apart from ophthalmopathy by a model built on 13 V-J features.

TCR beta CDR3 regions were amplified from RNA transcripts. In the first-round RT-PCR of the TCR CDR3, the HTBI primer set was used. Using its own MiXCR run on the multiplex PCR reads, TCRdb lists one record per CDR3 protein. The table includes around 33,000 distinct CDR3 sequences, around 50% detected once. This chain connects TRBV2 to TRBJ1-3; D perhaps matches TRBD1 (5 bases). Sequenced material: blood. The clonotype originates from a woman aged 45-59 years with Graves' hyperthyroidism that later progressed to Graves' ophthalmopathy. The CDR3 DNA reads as TGTGCCAGCAGTGCAGGGCGCGTAGTCACCATATATTTT. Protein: CASSAGRVVTIYF.